This TCR beta chain emerged from a study of blood T cells in healthy people across ages. It was with a sample-barcoded 5' primer and a J-beta primer mix that a second PCR of roughly 6 to 12 cycles was run. MiXCR was run by TCRdb on the 5' RACE reads, yielding one entry per CDR3 protein. The data contain around 1,900,000 distinct CDR3 sequences, more than 35% of them seen just once; the ten biggest clones take up more than 20%. Trimming cost V 6 bases and J 4 bases, with 19 bases left between them. The CDR3 is 14 amino acids. CDR1 DFQATT and CDR2 SNEGSKA come from the germline V gene (reference sequence). There were healthy Caucasian individuals from Russia, aged about 6 to 100, serving as donors.

The source of this sequence is a human donor in good health. The chain has TRBV20-1 and TRBJ2-7, with D unresolved. The sequenced material came from blood. Written as DNA, the CDR3 is TGCAGTGCAACTCTTAGCCCCCCCGGATACGAGCAGTACTTC. The encoded protein is CSATLSPPGYEQYF.